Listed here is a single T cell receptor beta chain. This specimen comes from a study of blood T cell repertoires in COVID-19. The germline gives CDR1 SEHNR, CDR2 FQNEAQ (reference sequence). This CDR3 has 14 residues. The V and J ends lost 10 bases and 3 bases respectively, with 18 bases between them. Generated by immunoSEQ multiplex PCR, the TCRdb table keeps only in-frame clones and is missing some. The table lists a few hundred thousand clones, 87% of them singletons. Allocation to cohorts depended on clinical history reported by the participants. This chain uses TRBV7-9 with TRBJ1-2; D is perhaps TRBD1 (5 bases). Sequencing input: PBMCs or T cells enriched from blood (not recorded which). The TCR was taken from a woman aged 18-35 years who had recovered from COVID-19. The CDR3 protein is CANEPAGPDYGYTF. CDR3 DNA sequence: TGTGCCAACGAGCCCGCGGGGCCTGACTATGGCTACACCTTC.